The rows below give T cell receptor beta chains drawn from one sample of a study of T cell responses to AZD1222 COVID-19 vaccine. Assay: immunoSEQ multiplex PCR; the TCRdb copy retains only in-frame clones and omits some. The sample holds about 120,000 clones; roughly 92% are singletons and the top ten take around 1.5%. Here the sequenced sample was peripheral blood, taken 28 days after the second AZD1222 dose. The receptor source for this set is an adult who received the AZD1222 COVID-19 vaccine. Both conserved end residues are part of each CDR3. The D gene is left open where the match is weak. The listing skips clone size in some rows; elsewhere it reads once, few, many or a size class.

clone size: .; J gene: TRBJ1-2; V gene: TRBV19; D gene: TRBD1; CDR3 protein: CASSRQGSYGYTF; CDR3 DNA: TGTGCCAGTAGTAGACAGGGTAGCTATGGCTACACCTTC
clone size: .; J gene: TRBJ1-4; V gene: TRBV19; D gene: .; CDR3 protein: CATADNNRDKGEKLFF; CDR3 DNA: TGTGCCACCGCCGATAACAACAGGGACAAAGGGGAAAAACTGTTTTTT
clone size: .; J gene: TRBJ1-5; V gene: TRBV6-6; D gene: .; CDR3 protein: CASSYGAGNQPQHF; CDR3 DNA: TGTGCCAGCAGTTACGGGGCAGGGAATCAGCCCCAGCATTTT
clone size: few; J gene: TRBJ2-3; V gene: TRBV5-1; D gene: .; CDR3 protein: CASSLADGNTQYF; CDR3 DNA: TGCGCCAGCAGCTTGGCCGATGGGAATACGCAGTATTTT
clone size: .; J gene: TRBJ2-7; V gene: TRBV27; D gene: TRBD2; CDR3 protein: CASSLWGGSSYEQYF; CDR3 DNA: TGTGCCAGCAGTTTATGGGGCGGGAGCTCCTACGAGCAGTACTTC
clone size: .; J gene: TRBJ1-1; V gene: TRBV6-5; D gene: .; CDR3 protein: CASIRTVGTGEAFF; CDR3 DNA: TGTGCCAGCATTAGGACAGTTGGAACGGGTGAAGCTTTCTTT
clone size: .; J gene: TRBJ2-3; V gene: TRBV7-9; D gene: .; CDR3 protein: CASSLAWGATDTQYF; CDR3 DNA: TGTGCCAGCAGCTTAGCGTGGGGGGCCACAGATACGCAGTATTTT
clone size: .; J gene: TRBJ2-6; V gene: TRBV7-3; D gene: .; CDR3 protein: CASRQGSSGANVLTF; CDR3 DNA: TGTGCCAGCAGGCAGGGTAGCTCTGGGGCCAACGTCCTGACTTTC
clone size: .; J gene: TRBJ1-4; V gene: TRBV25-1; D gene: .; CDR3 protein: CASSEWTAANEKLFF; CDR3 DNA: TGTGCCAGCAGTGAATGGACAGCAGCTAATGAAAAACTGTTTTTT
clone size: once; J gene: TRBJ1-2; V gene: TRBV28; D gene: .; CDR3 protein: CASSLNQANYGYTF; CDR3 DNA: TGTGCCAGCAGTTTAAATCAGGCTAACTATGGCTACACCTTC
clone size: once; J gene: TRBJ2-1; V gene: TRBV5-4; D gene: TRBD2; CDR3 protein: CASSLLAGVGYNEQFF; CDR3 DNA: TGTGCCAGCAGCTTGTTAGCGGGAGTAGGTTACAATGAGCAGTTCTTC
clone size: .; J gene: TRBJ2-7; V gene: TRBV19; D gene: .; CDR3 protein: CASSPTHGAAYEQYF; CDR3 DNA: TGTGCCAGTAGTCCCACCCACGGAGCAGCCTACGAGCAGTACTTC
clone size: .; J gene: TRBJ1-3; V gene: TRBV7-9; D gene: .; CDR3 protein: CASSPSGVSGNTIYF; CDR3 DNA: TGTGCCAGCAGCCCCTCCGGGGTCTCAGGAAACACCATATATTTT
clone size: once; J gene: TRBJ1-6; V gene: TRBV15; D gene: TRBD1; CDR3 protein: CATSRPNRGYNSPLHF; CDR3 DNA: TGTGCCACCAGCAGACCCAACAGGGGCTATAATTCACCCCTCCACTTT
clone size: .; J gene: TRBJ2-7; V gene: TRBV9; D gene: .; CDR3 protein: CASSATGTSYEQYF; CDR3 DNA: TGTGCCAGCAGCGCGACCGGGACCTCGTACGAGCAGTACTTC
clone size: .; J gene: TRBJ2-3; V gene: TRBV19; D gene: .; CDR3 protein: CASQGSGVRRDTQYF; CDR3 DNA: TGTGCCAGCCAAGGCTCGGGGGTACGGAGAGATACGCAGTATTTT
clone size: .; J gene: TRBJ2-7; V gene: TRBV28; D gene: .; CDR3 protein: CASSLSQNYEQYF; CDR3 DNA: TGTGCCAGCAGTTTGAGCCAGAACTACGAGCAGTACTTC
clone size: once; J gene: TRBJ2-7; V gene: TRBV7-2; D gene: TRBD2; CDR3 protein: CASSQGLAGGGEQYF; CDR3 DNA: TGTGCCAGCAGTCAAGGACTAGCGGGAGGCGGCGAGCAGTACTTC
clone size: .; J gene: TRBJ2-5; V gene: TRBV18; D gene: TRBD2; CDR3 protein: CASSPPKGLAKETQYF; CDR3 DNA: TGTGCCAGCTCACCCCCTAAGGGACTAGCAAAAGAGACCCAGTACTTC
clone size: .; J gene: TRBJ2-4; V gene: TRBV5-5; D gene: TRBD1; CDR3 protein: CASSPLGQGAKNIQYF; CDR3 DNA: TGTGCCAGCAGCCCCCTAGGACAGGGAGCCAAAAACATTCAGTACTTC
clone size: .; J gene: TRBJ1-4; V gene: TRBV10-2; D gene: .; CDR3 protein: CASGRILGRGEKLFF; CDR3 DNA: TGCGCCTCCGGACGGATCCTCGGGCGCGGTGAAAAACTGTTTTTT
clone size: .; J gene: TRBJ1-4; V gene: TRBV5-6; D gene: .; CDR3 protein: CASSWRATWPGKLFF; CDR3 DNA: TGTGCCAGCAGCTGGAGGGCCACTTGGCCGGGAAAACTGTTTTTT
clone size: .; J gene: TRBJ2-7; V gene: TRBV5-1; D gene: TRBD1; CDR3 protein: CASSIVIRTGPDDEYEQYF; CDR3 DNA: TGCGCCAGCAGCATCGTTATCAGGACAGGACCCGATGATGAATACGAGCAGTACTTC
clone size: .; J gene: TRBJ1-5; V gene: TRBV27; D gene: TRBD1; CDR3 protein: CASSFGQGVNQPQHF; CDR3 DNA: TGTGCCAGCAGTTTCGGACAGGGGGTCAATCAGCCCCAGCATTTT
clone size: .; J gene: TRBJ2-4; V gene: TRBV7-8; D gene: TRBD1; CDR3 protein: CASSPRPGQGRPLAKNIQYF; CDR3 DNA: TGTGCCAGCAGCCCCAGACCGGGACAGGGGCGACCACTAGCCAAAAACATTCAGTACTTC